This TCR beta chain was identified during a study of OX40 agonist ivuxolimab in advanced cancers. The trim removed 5 bases at V and 7 bases at J, leaving 11 bases unmatched. CDR1 SGHTA and CDR2 FQGNSA come from the germline V gene. This CDR3 is 15 amino acids long. General observations from the study: Researchers did not determine the expanded peripheral T cells' antigen specificity.

Note on this clone: Its antigen is not identified.

Generated by immunoSEQ multiplex PCR, the TCRdb table keeps only in-frame clones and is missing some. The sample holds around 76,000 clones, 94% seen once. This material consisted of CD4+ or CD8+ T cells sorted from blood, taken in a trial of the OX40 agonist ivuxolimab. This receptor was obtained from an adult with an advanced solid tumor such as melanoma, head and neck, liver or kidney cancer. This chain connects TRBV7-2 to TRBJ1-2; 9 bases line up with TRBD1. The CDR3 sequence is CASSPKAGTGFGYTF. The CDR3 coding sequence is TGTGCCAGCAGCCCTAAAGCCGGGACAGGGTTTGGCTACACCTTC.